A single sample gave rise to the 13 T cell receptor beta chains below, sequenced in a study of T cells after yellow fever vaccination. Using its own MiXCR run on the 5' RACE reads, TCRdb lists one record per CDR3 protein. This table has approximately 110,000 distinct CDR3 sequences, 7.5% to 9.5% appearing once. Source: CD8+ T cells sorted from PBMCs, taken 45 days after the yellow fever booster vaccination. All receptors come from a man aged 30 to 39 who received the YFV17D yellow fever vaccine.

This clonotype has a handful of counts. The chain combines TRBV5-1 with TRBJ2-7; 10 bases align to TRBD2. Germline trimming cut 0 bases from V and 2 bases from J; bases unmatched to any gene: 2. Germline V gene data show CDR1 as SGHRS and CDR2 as YFSETQ. There are 15 residues in the CDR3. The CDR3 sequence is CASSLVTSGAYEQYF. In DNA, the CDR3 is TGCGCCAGCAGCTTGGTTACTAGCGGGGCCTACGAGCAGTACTTC.

This clonotype was counted a few times. V and J are TRBV23-1 and TRBJ2-3, with D unclear. TRBV23-1 is an ORF, with its function uncertain. The V gene lost 6 bases and the J gene lost 2 bases, with 6 bases spanning the gap. This CDR3 region has 12 residues. The CDR3 DNA is TGCGCCAGCAGGAGGCTCACAGATACGCAGTATTTT. Its translation: CASRRLTDTQYF.

In its sample, this clonotype was seen many times. This chain links TRBV29-1 with TRBJ2-3, with D unresolved. CDR3 length equals 14 residues. Germline CDR1 reads SQVTM; CDR2 reads ANQGSEA. Trimming took 7 bases from V and 5 from J, leaving 19 bases between them. CDR3 bases: TGCAGCGCCGGATTCACCGGAGACGGAGATACGCAGTATTTT. Protein sequence: CSAGFTGDGDTQYF.

This clonotype was detected many times. The gene calls are TRBV6-2 or TRBV6-3 and TRBJ2-7; 10 nucleotides line up with TRBD2. The CDR3 runs to 15 residues. After removal of 4 bases from V and 3 bases from J, the junction contained 6 bases not matched to a gene. Per the germline V gene, CDR1 is MNHEY and CDR2 is SVGEGT. For the CDR3, the DNA is TGTGCCAGCAGTTCCCCGACTAGCGGGCTCTACGAGCAGTACTTC. This encodes CASSSPTSGLYEQYF.

This clonotype showed up many times. The rearrangement links TRBV7-9 to TRBJ2-3; no firm D call. V dropped 7 bases and J dropped 3 bases, with 17 bases sitting between them. The germline gives CDR1 SEHNR, CDR2 FQNEAQ (reference sequence). The CDR3 contains 15 residues. Written as DNA, the CDR3 is TGTGCCAGCACCTCCGGAAGCCAAACAACAGATACGCAGTATTTT. Its protein is CASTSGSQTTDTQYF.

This clonotype occurred many times. The chain recombines TRBV27 with TRBJ1-1; D is perhaps TRBD1 (5 bases). V lost 4 bases and J 0 bases, leaving 9 bases between the germline ends. The germline CDR1 and CDR2 sequences are MNHEY and SMNVEV (reference sequence). The CDR3 length is 14 residues. CDR3 loop: CASSSQGMNTEAFF. The DNA for the CDR3 is TGTGCCAGCAGTTCTCAGGGTATGAACACTGAAGCTTTCTTT.

A note on this clonotype: One base away lies a much larger clone, so this may be a sequencing read error. The chain joins TRBV4-1 to TRBJ2-5; 10 bases agree with TRBD2. V lost 6 bases to trimming and J lost 5 bases; unmatched junction nucleotides: 3. The germline CDR1 and CDR2 sequences are MGHRA and YSYEKL. The CDR3 extends over 13 amino acids. CDR3: CASRPSGSETQYF. CDR3 nucleotide sequence: TGCGCCAGCAGGCCTAGCGGGAGTGAGACCCAGTACTTC.

This clonotype was recorded many times. The J gene is TRBJ2-7, the V gene TRBV12-3 or TRBV12-4, with 11 bases matching TRBD1. This CDR3 region has 16 residues. V shed 5 bases and J 4 bases; nucleotides not matched to a gene: 10. The CDR3 here is CASSTSGTGGPYEQYF. CDR3 coding DNA: TGTGCCAGCAGTACATCCGGGACAGGGGGACCTTACGAGCAGTACTTC.

The sample holds a few counts of this clonotype. The chain has TRBV5-6 and TRBJ2-5; possibly TRBD1 or TRBD2 for D (5 bases each). The CDR3 is 13 amino acids. Trimming pared 0 bases from V and 4 bases from J, leaving 7 bases between. Germline-derived CDR1 and CDR2 are SGHDT and YYEEEE. CDR3 coding DNA: TGTGCCAGCAGCTTGGGGGGGACAGAGACCCAGTACTTC. Its protein is CASSLGGTETQYF.

The genes are TRBV27 and TRBJ2-3, with D perhaps TRBD2 (6 bases). The V gene lost 4 bases and the J gene lost 0 bases, with 11 bases spanning the gap. Germline assignment: CDR1 MNHEY and CDR2 SMNVEV (reference sequence). The CDR3 runs 15 residues. CDR3 amino acids: CASSSGTASTDTQYF. The CDR3 DNA is TGTGCCAGCAGTTCGGGGACTGCCAGCACAGATACGCAGTATTTT.

This chain uses TRBV20-1 with TRBJ2-1; 14 nucleotides match TRBD2. Germline CDR1 and CDR2: DFQATT and SNEGSKA (reference sequence). The CDR3 spans 15 residues. With V trimmed by 5 bases and J by 6 bases, 6 bases remained unmatched. CDR3 nucleotides: TGCAGTGCTCCCACCGGGACTAGCGGGAGCAATGAGCAGTTCTTC. Its translation: CSAPTGTSGSNEQFF.

This clonotype was recorded many times. This chain links TRBV7-9 with TRBJ1-1; D not resolved. The germline V and J ends were trimmed by 6 bases and 1 base, with 6 bases remaining between them. The CDR3 totals 12 residues. Looked up from germline, CDR1 is SEHNR and CDR2 is FQNEAQ (reference sequence). The chain's CDR3 is CASSFGNTEAFF. In DNA form, the CDR3 reads TGTGCCAGCAGTTTTGGGAACACTGAAGCTTTCTTT.

This clonotype was picked up many times. At one end, the junction sequence differs from germline, possibly due to a read error. V usage is TRBV5-6 and J usage is TRBJ1-2, with D perhaps matching TRBD1 (5 bases). CDR1 SGHDT and CDR2 YYEEEE come from the germline V gene. The CDR3 sequence is 11 residues long. CDR3 in DNA: TGTGCCAGCAGCGCATCCGGGACGGGGGACTTC. It translates to CASSASGTGDF.